Shown below are 9 T cell receptor beta chains from a single sample sequenced in a study of blood T cells in healthy people across ages. With a J-beta primer mix and a sample-barcoded 5' primer, a second PCR ran about 7 to 12 cycles. TCRdb processed the 5' RACE reads anew with MiXCR; each CDR3 protein has one entry. The sample shows about 1.8 million distinct CDR3 sequences, roughly 49% of them seen only once. Sequenced input: blood. The receptors were gathered from a woman aged 40 to 50 in good health.

The rearrangement links TRBV3-1 to TRBJ2-2; D could derive from TRBD1 or TRBD2 (5 bases each). Trimming left V 4 bases short and J 1 base short, with 13 bases between. Germline CDR1 is LGHDT and CDR2 is YNNKEL (reference sequence). The CDR3 is made up of 16 amino acids. The CDR3 loop reads CASSLGTLLNTGELFF. The CDR3 DNA reads as TGTGCCAGCAGCCTCGGGACCCTGCTGAACACCGGGGAGCTGTTTTTT.

CDR3 coding DNA: TGCAGTGCTCCCTATTCAGCCGGAGAGACCCAGTACTTC. It is translated as CSAPYSAGETQYF. The rearrangement joins TRBV20-1 to TRBJ2-5; D unclear. Per the germline V gene, CDR1 is DFQATT and CDR2 is SNEGSKA (reference sequence). Trimming took off 5 bases at V and 4 bases at J, with 14 bases between the two ends. This CDR3 contains 13 residues.

This clonotype has just a few counts. The CDR3 protein is CATSRENEQYF. The CDR3 nucleotides read TGTGCCACCAGCAGAGAGAACGAGCAGTACTTC. This chain connects TRBV15 to TRBJ2-7, with D uncertain. The germline CDR1 and CDR2 sequences are LNHNV and YYDKDF (reference sequence). The ends were cut back, 0 bases at V and 5 bases at J, with 2 bases in the middle. The CDR3 contains 11 residues.

This clonotype has only one observation. CDR3 bases: TGTGCCAGCAGTTGTGCGACCGGACAGGGATGTAGAGGAGATACGCAGTATTTT. This encodes CASSCATGQGCRGDTQYF. The chain uses TRBV27 and TRBJ2-3; TRBD1 aligns across 8 bases. The germline CDR1 and CDR2 sequences are MNHEY and SMNVEV (reference sequence). Losses at the gene ends were 4 bases for V and 5 bases for J; bases not matched to a gene: 17. This CDR3 has 18 residues.

V is TRBV6-5 and J is TRBJ2-7, with D maybe TRBD2 (6 bases). Germline V gene sequence: CDR1 MNHEY, CDR2 SVGAGI. V gave up 2 bases and J gave up 6 bases, with 20 bases separating them. The CDR3 runs to 16 residues. CDR3 protein: CASSYLRGGGGSEQYF. DNA for the CDR3: TGTGCCAGCAGTTACCTCCGGGGTGGTGGGGGGTCCGAGCAGTACTTC.

J is TRBJ1-5 and V is TRBV6-2 or TRBV6-3; the D gene is possibly TRBD1 (5 bases). The CDR3 is 14 residues long. The V end was cut by 6 bases, the J end by 3 bases, with 12 bases between. Per the germline V gene, CDR1 is MNHEY and CDR2 is SVGEGT. The CDR3: CASSNAGFNQPQHF. CDR3 bases: TGTGCCAGCAGCAACGCAGGGTTCAATCAGCCCCAGCATTTT.

In its sample, this clonotype was seen a few times. The chain employs TRBV27 and TRBJ2-3; D is uncertain. Trimming pared 5 bases from V and 6 bases from J, leaving 12 bases between. Germline CDR1 MNHEY, CDR2 SMNVEV (reference sequence). The CDR3 runs to 13 residues. The DNA of the CDR3 is TGTGCCAGCAGTAGATCGGGTCCGGATACGCAGTATTTT. Residues: CASSRSGPDTQYF.

The rearrangement links TRBV5-1 to TRBJ2-7, with 14 bases that match TRBD2. Germline trimming cut 4 bases from V and 0 bases from J; bases unmatched to any gene: 6. Germline values: CDR1 SGHRS, CDR2 YFSETQ. The CDR3 consists of 17 residues. The CDR3 nucleotides are TGCGCCAGCAGCCCGGGACTAGCGGGGGCGAGCTCCTACGAGCAGTACTTC. It codes for CASSPGLAGASSYEQYF.

V is TRBV12-3 or TRBV12-4 and J is TRBJ2-2, with 8 nucleotides matching TRBD1. The CDR3 sequence is 13 residues long. The junction had 2 bases not matched to a gene; V was cut back by 6 bases and J by 5 bases. The CDR3 sequence is CASRDRVTGELFF. The CDR3 nucleotides read TGTGCCAGCAGGGACAGGGTTACCGGGGAGCTGTTTTTT.